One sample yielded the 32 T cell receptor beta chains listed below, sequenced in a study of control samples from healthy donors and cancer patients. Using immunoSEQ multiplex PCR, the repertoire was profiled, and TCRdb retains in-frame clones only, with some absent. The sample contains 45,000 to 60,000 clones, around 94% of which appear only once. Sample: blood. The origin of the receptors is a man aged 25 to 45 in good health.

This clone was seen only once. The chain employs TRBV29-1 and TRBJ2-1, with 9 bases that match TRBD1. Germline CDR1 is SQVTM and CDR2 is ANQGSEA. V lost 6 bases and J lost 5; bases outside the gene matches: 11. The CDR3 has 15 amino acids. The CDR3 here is CSVLNRDRVNNEQFF. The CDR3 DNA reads TGCAGCGTCCTGAACCGGGACAGGGTTAACAATGAGCAGTTCTTC.

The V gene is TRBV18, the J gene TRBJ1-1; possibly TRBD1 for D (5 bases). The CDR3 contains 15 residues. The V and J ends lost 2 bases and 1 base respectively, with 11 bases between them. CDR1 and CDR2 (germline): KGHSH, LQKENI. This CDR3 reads CASSPSGATNTEAFF. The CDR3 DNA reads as TGTGCCAGCTCACCATCCGGGGCGACGAACACTGAAGCTTTCTTT.

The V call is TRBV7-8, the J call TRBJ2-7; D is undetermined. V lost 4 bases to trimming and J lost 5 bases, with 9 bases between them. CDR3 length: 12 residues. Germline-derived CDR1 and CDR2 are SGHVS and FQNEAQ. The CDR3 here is CASSSEINEQYF. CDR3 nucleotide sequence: TGTGCCAGCAGCTCCGAGATCAACGAGCAGTACTTC.

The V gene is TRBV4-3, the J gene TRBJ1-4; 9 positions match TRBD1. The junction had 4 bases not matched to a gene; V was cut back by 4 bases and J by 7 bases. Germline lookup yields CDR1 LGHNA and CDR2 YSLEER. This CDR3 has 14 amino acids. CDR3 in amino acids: CASSPGQGIEKLFF. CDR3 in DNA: TGCGCCAGCAGCCCAGGACAGGGGATTGAAAAACTGTTTTTT.

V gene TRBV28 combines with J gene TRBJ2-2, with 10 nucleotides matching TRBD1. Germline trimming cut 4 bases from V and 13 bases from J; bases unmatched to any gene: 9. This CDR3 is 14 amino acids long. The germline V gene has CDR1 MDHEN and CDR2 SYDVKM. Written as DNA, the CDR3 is TGTGCCAGCAGTTCTGGACAGGGGGGTGAAAGGCTGTTTTTT. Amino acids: CASSSGQGGERLFF.

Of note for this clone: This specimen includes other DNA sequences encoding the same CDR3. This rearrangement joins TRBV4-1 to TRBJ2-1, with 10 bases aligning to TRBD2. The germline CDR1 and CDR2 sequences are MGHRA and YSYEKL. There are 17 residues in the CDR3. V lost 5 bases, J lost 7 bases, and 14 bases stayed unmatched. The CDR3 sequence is CASSRGGLAVLGNEQFF. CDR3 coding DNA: TGCGCCAGCAGCAGGGGCGGACTAGCGGTCCTCGGGAATGAGCAGTTCTTC.

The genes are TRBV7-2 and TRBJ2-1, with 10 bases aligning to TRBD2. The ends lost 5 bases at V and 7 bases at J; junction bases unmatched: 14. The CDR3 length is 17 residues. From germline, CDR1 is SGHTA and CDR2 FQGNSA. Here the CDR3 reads CASSKSSGGGSSNEQFF. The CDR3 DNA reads TGTGCCAGCAGCAAATCTAGCGGGGGAGGATCGTCAAATGAGCAGTTCTTC.

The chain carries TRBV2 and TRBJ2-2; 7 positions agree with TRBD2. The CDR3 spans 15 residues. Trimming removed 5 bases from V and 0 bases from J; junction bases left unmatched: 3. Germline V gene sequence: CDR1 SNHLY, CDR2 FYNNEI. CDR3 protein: CASSQLASNTGELFF. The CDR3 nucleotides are TGTGCCAGCAGTCAACTAGCGTCGAACACCGGGGAGCTGTTTTTT.

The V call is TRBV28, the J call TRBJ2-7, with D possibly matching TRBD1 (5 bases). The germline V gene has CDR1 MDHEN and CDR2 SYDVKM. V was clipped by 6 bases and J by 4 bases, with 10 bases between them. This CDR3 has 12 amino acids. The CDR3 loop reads CASRQTAYEQYF. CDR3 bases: TGTGCCAGCAGGCAGACAGCGTACGAGCAGTACTTC. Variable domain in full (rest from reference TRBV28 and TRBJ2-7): DVKVTQSSRYLVKRTGEKVFLECVQDMDHENMFWYRQDPGLGLRLIYFSYDVKMKEKGDIPEGYSVSREKKERFSLILESASTNQTSMYLCASRQTAYEQYFGPGTRLTVT.

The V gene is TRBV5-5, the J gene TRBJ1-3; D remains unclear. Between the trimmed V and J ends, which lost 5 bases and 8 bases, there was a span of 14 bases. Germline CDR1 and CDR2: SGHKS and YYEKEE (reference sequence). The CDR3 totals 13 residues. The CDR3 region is CASSLSPEDTIYF. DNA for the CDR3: TGTGCCAGCAGTCTTTCACCTGAAGACACCATATATTTT.

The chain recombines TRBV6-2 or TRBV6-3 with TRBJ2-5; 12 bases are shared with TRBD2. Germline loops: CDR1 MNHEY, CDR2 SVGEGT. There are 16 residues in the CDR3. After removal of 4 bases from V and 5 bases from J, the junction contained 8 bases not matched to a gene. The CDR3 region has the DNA TGTGCCAGCAGTTCCAGGACTAGCGGGATATGGGAGACCCAGTACTTC. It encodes CASSSRTSGIWETQYF.

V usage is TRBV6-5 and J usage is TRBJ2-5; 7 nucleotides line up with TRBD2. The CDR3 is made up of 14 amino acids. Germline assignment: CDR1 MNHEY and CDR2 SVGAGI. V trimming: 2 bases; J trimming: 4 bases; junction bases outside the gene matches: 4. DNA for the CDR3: TGTGCCAGCAGTTACGGCGGGGGACGAGAGACCCAGTACTTC. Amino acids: CASSYGGGRETQYF.

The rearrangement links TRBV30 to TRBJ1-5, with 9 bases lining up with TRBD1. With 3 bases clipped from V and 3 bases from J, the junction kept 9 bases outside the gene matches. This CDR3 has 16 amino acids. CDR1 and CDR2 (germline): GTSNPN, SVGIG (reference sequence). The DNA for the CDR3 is TGTGCCTGGAGCGCCTGGGGACAGGGCCTCAATCAGCCCCAGCATTTT. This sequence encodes CAWSAWGQGLNQPQHF.

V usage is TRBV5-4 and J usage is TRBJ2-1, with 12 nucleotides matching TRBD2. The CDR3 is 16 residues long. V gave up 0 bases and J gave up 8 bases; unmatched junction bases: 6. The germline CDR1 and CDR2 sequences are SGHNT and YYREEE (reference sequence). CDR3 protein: CASSLASGRARYEQFF. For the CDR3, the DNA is TGTGCCAGCAGCTTGGCTAGCGGGAGGGCAAGATATGAGCAGTTCTTC.

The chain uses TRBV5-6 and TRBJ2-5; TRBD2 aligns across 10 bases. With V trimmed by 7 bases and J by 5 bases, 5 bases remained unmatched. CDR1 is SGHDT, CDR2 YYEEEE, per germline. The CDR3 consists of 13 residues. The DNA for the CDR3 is TGTGCCAGCCTAGCGGGGGATCGGGAGACCCAGTACTTC. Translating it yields CASLAGDRETQYF.

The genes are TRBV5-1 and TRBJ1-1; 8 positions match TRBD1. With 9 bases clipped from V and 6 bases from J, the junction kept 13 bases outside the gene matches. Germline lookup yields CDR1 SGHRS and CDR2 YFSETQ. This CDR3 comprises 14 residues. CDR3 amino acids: CATSQGAFKAEAFF. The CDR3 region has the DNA TGCGCCACTAGTCAGGGGGCGTTCAAGGCTGAAGCTTTCTTT.

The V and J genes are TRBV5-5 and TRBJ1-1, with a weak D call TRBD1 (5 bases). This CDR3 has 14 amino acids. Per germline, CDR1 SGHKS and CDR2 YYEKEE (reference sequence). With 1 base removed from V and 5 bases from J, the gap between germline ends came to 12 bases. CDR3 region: CASSLLGGRTEAFF. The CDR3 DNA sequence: TGTGCCAGCAGCTTGTTGGGGGGAAGAACTGAAGCTTTCTTT.

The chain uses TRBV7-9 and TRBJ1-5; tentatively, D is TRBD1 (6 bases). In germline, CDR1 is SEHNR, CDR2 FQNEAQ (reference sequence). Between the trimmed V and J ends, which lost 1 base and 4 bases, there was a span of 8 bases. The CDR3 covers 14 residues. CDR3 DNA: TGTGCCAGCAGCTTAGGGACAGAGAATCAGCCCCAGCATTTT. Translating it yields CASSLGTENQPQHF.

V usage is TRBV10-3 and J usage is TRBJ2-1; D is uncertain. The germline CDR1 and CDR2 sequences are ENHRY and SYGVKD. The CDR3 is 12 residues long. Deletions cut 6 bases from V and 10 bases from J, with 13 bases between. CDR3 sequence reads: CAISEAESEQFF. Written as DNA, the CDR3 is TGTGCCATCAGCGAGGCGGAGTCCGAGCAGTTCTTC.

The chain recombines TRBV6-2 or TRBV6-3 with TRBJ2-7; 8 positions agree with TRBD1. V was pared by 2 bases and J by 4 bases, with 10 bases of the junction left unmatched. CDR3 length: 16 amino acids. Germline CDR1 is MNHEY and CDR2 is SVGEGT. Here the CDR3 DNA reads TGTGCCAGCAGTTACGTCCCTAGACAGGGGACTTACGAGCAGTACTTC. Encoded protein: CASSYVPRQGTYEQYF.

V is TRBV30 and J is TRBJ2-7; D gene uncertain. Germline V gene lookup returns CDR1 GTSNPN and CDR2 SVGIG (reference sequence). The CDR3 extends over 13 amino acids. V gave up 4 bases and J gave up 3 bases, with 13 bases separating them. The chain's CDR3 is CAWKDKIDYEQYF. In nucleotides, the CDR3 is TGTGCCTGGAAAGACAAGATAGACTACGAGCAGTACTTC.

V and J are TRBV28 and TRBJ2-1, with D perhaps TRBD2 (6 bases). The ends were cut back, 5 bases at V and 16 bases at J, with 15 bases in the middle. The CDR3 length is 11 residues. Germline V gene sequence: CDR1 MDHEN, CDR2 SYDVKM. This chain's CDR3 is CASSKTRRHFF. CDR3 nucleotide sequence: TGTGCCAGCAGTAAGACTAGACGGCACTTCTTC.

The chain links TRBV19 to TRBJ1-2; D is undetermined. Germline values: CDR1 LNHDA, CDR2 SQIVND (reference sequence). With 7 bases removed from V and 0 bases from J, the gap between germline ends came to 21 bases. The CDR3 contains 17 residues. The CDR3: CASKRTNSDGANYGYTF. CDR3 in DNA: TGTGCCAGTAAACGGACGAATTCGGACGGAGCTAACTATGGCTACACCTTC.

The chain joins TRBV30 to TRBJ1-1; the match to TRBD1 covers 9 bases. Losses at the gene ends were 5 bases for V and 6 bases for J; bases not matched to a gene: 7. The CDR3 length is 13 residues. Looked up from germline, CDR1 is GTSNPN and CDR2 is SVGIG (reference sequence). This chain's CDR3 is CAWDEQGAAEAFF. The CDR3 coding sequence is TGTGCCTGGGACGAACAGGGGGCAGCTGAAGCTTTCTTT.

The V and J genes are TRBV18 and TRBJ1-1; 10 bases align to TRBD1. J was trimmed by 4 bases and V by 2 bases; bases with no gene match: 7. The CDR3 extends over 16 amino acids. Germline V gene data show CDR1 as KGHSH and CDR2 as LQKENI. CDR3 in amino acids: CASSPSWTGGSTEAFF. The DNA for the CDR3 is TGTGCCAGCTCACCATCCTGGACAGGGGGAAGCACTGAAGCTTTCTTT. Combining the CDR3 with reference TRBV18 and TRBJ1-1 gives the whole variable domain NAGVMQNPRHLVRRRGQEARLRCSPMKGHSHVYWYRQLPEEGLKFMVYLQKENIIDESGMPKERFSAEFPKEGPSILRIQQVVRGDSAAYFCASSPSWTGGSTEAFFGQGTRLTVV.

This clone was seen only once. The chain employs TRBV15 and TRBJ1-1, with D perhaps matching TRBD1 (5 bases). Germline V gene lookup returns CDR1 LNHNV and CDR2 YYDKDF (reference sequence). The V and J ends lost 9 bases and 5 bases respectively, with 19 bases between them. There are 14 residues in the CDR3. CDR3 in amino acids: CATRDSKEWTEAFF. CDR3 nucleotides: TGTGCCACGAGGGACTCCAAAGAGTGGACTGAAGCTTTCTTT.

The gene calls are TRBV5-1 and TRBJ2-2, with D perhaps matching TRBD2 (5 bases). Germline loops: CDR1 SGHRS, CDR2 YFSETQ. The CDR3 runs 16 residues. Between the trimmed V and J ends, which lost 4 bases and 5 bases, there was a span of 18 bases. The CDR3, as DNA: TGCGCCAGCAGCCAAACCAGGCTAGCAGGTACCGGGGAGCTGTTTTTT. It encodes CASSQTRLAGTGELFF. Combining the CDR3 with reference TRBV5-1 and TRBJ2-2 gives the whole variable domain KAGVTQTPRYLIKTRGQQVTLSCSPISGHRSVSWYQQTPGQGLQFLFEYFSETQRNKGNFPGRFSGRQFSNSRSEMNVSTLELGDSALYLCASSQTRLAGTGELFFGEGSRLTVL.

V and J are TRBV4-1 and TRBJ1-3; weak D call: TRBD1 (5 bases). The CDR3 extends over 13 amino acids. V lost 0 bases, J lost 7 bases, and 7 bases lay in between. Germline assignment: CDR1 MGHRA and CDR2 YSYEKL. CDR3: CASSQDRGNTIYF. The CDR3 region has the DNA TGCGCCAGCAGCCAAGATCGGGGGAACACCATATATTTT.

CDR3 nucleotide sequence: TGTGCCAGCAGCTTGTACACTTCGCAGGGGGCAATCAATGAGCAGTTCTTC. Its protein product is CASSLYTSQGAINEQFF. The rearrangement uses TRBV5-6 and TRBJ2-1; 8 bases are shared with TRBD1. This CDR3 region has 17 residues. Germline assignment: CDR1 SGHDT and CDR2 YYEEEE. The V and J ends lost 1 base and 6 bases, in that order; junction bases with no gene match: 12. The full variable domain, its missing parts supplied by reference TRBV5-6 and TRBJ2-1, is DAGVTQSPTHLIKTRGQQVTLRCSPKSGHDTVSWYQQALGQGPQFIFQYYEEEERQRGNFPDRFSGHQFPNYSSELNVNALLLGDSALYLCASSLYTSQGAINEQFFGPGTRLTVL.

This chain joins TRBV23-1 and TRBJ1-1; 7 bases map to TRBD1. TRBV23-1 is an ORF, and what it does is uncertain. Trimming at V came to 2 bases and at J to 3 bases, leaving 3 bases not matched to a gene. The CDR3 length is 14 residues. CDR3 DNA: TGCGCCAGCAGTCAAGAAACAGGGGACACTGAAGCTTTCTTT. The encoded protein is CASSQETGDTEAFF.

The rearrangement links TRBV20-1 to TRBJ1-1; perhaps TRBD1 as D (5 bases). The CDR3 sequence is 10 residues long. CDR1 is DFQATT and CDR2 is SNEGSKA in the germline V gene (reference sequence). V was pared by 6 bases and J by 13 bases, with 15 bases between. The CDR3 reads CSAGRRAVFF. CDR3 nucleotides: TGCAGTGCCGGGCGCAGGGCGGTTTTCTTT.

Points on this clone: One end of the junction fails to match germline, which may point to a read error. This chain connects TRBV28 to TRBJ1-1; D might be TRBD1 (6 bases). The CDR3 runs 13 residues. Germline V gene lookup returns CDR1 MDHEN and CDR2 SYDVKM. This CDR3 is CASSYRVNTGAFF. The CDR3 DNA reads TGTGCCAGTAGCTACAGGGTGAACACTGGAGCTTTCTTT.